The rows below give T cell receptor beta chains drawn from one sample of a study of T cell repertoires in aging, cancer and after chemotherapy. TCRdb itself ran the multiplex PCR reads through MiXCR, one entry per CDR3 protein. The table records about 1,300 distinct CDR3 sequences, about 23% of them present only once. Sequenced input: blood. These receptor sequences come from a human donor with a solid tumor. CDR3s include the opening cysteine and the closing phenylalanine or tryptophan. The D gene is left open where the match is weak. For some rows the clone size is stated as once, few or many, or as a class when expanded; others skip it.

D	size	V	J	CDR3	DNA
TRBD2	few	TRBV28	TRBJ2-1	CASSAGTRHNEQFF	TGTGCCAGCAGTGCTGGGACTAGACACAATGAGCAGTTCTTC
-	medium-sized	TRBV4-3	TRBJ2-1	CASSQGASSYNEQFF	TGCGCCAGCAGCCAAGGGGCTAGCTCCTACAATGAGCAGTTCTTC
-	few	TRBV5-1	TRBJ1-3	CASSFQGLSGNTIYF	TGCGCCAGCAGTTTCCAGGGGCTCTCTGGAAACACCATATATTTT
-	medium-sized	TRBV6-1	TRBJ2-5	CASRGGDSQETQYF	TGTGCCAGCAGGGGGGGCGACTCTCAAGAGACCCAGTACTTC
-	large	TRBV6-1	TRBJ2-7	CASSEEMRREQYF	TGTGCCAGCAGTGAAGAGATGCGCCGGGAGCAGTACTTC
-	medium-sized	TRBV6-2/TRBV6-3	TRBJ2-7	CASSYSIVQGGVEQYF	TGTGCCAGCAGTTACTCGATAGTACAGGGAGGAGTCGAGCAGTACTTC
-	-	TRBV7-9	TRBJ2-3	CASSLFTARTDTQYF	TGTGCCAGCAGCTTATTTACAGCTCGCACAGATACGCAGTATTTT
-	few	TRBV7-9	TRBJ1-4	CASSLAGREKLFF	TGTGCCAGCAGCTTAGCAGGGCGCGAAAAACTGTTTTTT
-	medium-sized	TRBV7-9	TRBJ1-2	CASSLGAVNYGYTF	TGTGCCAGCAGCTTAGGGGCCGTTAACTATGGCTACACCTTC
-	medium-sized	TRBV6-5	TRBJ1-3	CASSLNGVAGNTIYF	TGTGCCAGCAGCCTAAATGGGGTAGCTGGAAACACCATATATTTT
-	-	TRBV12-3/TRBV12-4	TRBJ2-1	CASSLEWGNEQFF	TGTGCCAGCAGTTTAGAGTGGGGCAATGAGCAGTTCTTC
-	-	TRBV7-2	TRBJ2-4	CASSFNAGAKNIQYF	TGTGCCAGCAGCTTTAACGCCGGGGCCAAAAACATTCAGTACTTC
TRBD2	large	TRBV6-5	TRBJ2-1	CASRGAGYYNEQFF	TGTGCCAGCAGAGGAGCGGGGTACTACAATGAGCAGTTCTTC
TRBD1	few	TRBV20-1	TRBJ2-5	CSASEGTGLSGTQYF	TGCAGTGCATCGGAAGGGACAGGTTTGTCCGGGACCCAGTACTTC
-	medium-sized	TRBV20-1	TRBJ2-3	CSAAHPGGSTDTQYF	TGCAGTGCCGCCCACCCCGGGGGAAGCACAGATACGCAGTATTTT
-	medium-sized	TRBV10-3	TRBJ1-4	CAIRGPPDEKLFF	TGTGCCATCAGGGGACCACCAGATGAAAAACTGTTTTTT
TRBD2	medium-sized	TRBV12-3/TRBV12-4	TRBJ2-5	CASSFGGSKGETQYF	TGTGCCAGCAGTTTCGGGGGGTCGAAGGGAGAGACCCAGTACTTC
-	medium-sized	TRBV10-3	TRBJ2-3	CAIKQGQVDTQYF	TGTGCCATAAAACAGGGACAAGTAGATACGCAGTATTTT
-	medium-sized	TRBV6-1	TRBJ2-3	CASSAPGRGSNTDTQYF	TGTGCCAGCAGTGCTCCTGGAAGGGGATCCAACACAGATACGCAGTATTTT
-	-	TRBV11-3	TRBJ2-3	CASSSPPADTQYF	TGTGCCAGCAGCTCTCCCCCGGCAGATACGCAGTATTTT
-	few	TRBV20-1	TRBJ1-1	CSAPQAKGGYTEAFF	TGCAGTGCCCCACAAGCGAAGGGTGGGTACACTGAAGCTTTCTTT
TRBD1	-	TRBV6-1	TRBJ1-2	CASRGTGQGFYGYTF	TGTGCCAGCAGGGGTACGGGACAGGGGTTCTATGGCTACACCTTC
TRBD2	-	TRBV5-3	TRBJ2-3	CARSLKCLTSGTLGDTQYF	TGTGCCAGAAGCTTGAAGTGTTTGACTAGCGGGACTTTAGGGGATACGCAGTATTTT
TRBD1	medium-sized	TRBV5-1	TRBJ1-5	CASRIGTGFLEPQHF	TGCGCCAGCAGAATCGGGACAGGGTTTTTAGAGCCCCAGCATTTT
-	medium-sized	TRBV19	TRBJ1-4	CASSIRGDGEKLFF	TGTGCCAGTAGTATTCGGGGTGATGGTGAAAAACTGTTTTTT
-	-	TRBV28	TRBJ2-2	CASSSGTPTGELFF	TGTGCCAGCAGCTCCGGGACACCCACCGGGGAGCTGTTTTTT
TRBD1	-	TRBV11-3	TRBJ2-7	CAGNRGTYEQYF	TGTGCCGGAAACAGGGGGACCTACGAGCAGTACTTC
-	medium-sized	TRBV18	TRBJ2-1	CASSPGQRGLRNEQFF	TGTGCCAGCTCACCAGGGCAGCGAGGCTTAAGGAATGAGCAGTTCTTC
-	few	TRBV7-7	TRBJ2-5	CASSLKGGQWDETQYF	TGTGCTAGCAGCTTAAAGGGGGGCCAGTGGGATGAGACCCAGTACTTC
-	medium-sized	TRBV20-1	TRBJ2-3	CSARSREADTQYF	TGCAGTGCTAGATCTAGGGAGGCAGATACGCAGTATTTT
-	-	TRBV21-1	TRBJ2-7	CASSKGGTDLYEQYF	TGTGCCAGCAGCAAAGGGGGGACGGACCTCTACGAGCAGTACTTC
-	once	TRBV7-2	TRBJ1-1	CASSLPPSPEAFF	TGTGCCAGCAGCTTACCCCCTTCCCCTGAAGCTTTCTTT
-	medium-sized	TRBV15	TRBJ2-5	CATSRTRGMGQETQYF	TGTGCCACCAGCAGAACCAGGGGAATGGGCCAAGAGACCCAGTACTTC
-	medium-sized	TRBV5-1	TRBJ2-3	CASSLEGRDTDTQYF	TGCGCCAGCAGCTTGGAGGGGCGGGACACAGATACGCAGTATTTT
TRBD1	medium-sized	TRBV19	TRBJ1-1	CASSTLQGANTEAFF	TGTGCCAGTAGCACTCTCCAGGGGGCTAACACTGAAGCTTTCTTT
-	-	TRBV7-2	TRBJ2-7	CASSLGGGFGEGADYEQYF	TGTGCCAGCAGCTTAGGGGGAGGTTTCGGAGAGGGGGCCGATTACGAGCAGTACTTC
TRBD1	medium-sized	TRBV6-2/TRBV6-3	TRBJ1-2	CASRGTGQEYGYTF	TGTGCCAGCAGGGGTACGGGACAGGAGTATGGCTACACCTTC
-	large	TRBV11-2	TRBJ2-7	CASSLDRGLSYEQYF	TGTGCCAGCAGCTTAGATCGAGGCCTCTCCTACGAGCAGTACTTC
-	medium-sized	TRBV12-3/TRBV12-4	TRBJ2-3	CASSLGGPTQYF	TGTGCCAGCAGTTTAGGGGGTCCTACGCAGTATTTT
-	large	TRBV6-6	TRBJ2-7	CASSYSGENSYEQYF	TGTGCCAGCAGTTATTCGGGGGAAAACTCCTACGAGCAGTACTTC
-	few	TRBV7-2	TRBJ2-5	CASSSYGETQYF	TGTGCCAGCAGCTCATACGGGGAGACCCAGTACTTC
TRBD1	medium-sized	TRBV6-1	TRBJ1-5	CASSPTGDQPQHF	TGTGCCAGCAGCCCGACAGGGGATCAGCCCCAGCATTTT